This T cell receptor beta chain was sequenced for a study of T cell changes during pregnancy in multiple sclerosis. This CDR3 has 17 amino acids. With 2 bases removed from V and 0 bases from J, the gap between germline ends came to 14 bases. CDR1 is LNHDA and CDR2 is SQIVND in the germline V gene (reference sequence). Sequencing used immunoSEQ multiplex PCR; TCRdb keeps in-frame clones, though not all of them. This table holds around 42,000 clones, 91% found once. This receptor was identified in a female donor in good health, enrolled as a control in a pregnancy study. The genes are TRBV19 and TRBJ2-1; D possibly corresponds to TRBD2 (5 bases). The specimen comprised CD4+ T cells from peripheral blood mononuclear cells, sampled in the second trimester of pregnancy. The CDR3 nucleotides are TGTGCCAGTAGTATATCCCTGGCTAGCAGCTCCTACAATGAGCAGTTCTTC. Encoded protein: CASSISLASSSYNEQFF.